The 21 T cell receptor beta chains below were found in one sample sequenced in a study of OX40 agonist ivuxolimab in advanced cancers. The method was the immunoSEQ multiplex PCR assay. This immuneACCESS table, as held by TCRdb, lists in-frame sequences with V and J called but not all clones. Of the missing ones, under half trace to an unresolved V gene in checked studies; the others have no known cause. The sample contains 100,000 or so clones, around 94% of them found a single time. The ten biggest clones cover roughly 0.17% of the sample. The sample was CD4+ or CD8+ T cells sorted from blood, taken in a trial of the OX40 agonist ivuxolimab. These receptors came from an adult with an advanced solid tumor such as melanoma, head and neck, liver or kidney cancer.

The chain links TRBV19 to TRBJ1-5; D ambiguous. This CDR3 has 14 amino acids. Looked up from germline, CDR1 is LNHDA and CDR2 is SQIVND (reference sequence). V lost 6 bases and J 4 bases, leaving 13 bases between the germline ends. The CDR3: CASSGSEANQPQHF. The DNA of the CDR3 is TGTGCCAGTAGCGGGTCGGAGGCTAATCAGCCCCAGCATTTT.

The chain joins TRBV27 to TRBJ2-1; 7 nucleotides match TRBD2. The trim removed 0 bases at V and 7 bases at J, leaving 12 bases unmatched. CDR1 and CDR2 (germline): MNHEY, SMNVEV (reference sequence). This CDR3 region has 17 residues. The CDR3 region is CASSLSRLAVNWNEQFF. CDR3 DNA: TGTGCCAGCAGTTTATCTCGGCTAGCGGTAAATTGGAATGAGCAGTTCTTC.

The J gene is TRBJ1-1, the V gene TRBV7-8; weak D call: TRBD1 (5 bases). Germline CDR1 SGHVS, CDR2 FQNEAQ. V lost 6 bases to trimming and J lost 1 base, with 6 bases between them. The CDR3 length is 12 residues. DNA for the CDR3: TGTGCCAGCAGTAGGGGGAACACTGAAGCTTTCTTT. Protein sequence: CASSRGNTEAFF.

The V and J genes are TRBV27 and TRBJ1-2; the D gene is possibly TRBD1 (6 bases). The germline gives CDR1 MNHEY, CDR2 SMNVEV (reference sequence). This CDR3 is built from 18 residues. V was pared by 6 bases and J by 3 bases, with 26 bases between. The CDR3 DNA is TGTGCCAGCAGCCAAGCGCGGAGTAGACAGGACACGTACTATGGCTACACCTTC. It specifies CASSQARSRQDTYYGYTF.

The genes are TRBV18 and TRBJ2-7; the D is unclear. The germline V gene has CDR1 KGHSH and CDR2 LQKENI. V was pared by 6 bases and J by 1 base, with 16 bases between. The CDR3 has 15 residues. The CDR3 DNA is TGTGCCAGCTCGGTTACAAGGTCTCCTTCCTACGAGCAGTACTTC. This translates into CASSVTRSPSYEQYF.

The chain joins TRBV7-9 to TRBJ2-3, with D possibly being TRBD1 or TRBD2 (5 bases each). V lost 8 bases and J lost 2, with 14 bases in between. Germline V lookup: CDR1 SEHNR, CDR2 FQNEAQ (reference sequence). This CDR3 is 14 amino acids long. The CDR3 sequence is CASGGGGTTDTQYF. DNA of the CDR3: TGTGCCAGCGGGGGTGGCGGAACCACAGATACGCAGTATTTT.

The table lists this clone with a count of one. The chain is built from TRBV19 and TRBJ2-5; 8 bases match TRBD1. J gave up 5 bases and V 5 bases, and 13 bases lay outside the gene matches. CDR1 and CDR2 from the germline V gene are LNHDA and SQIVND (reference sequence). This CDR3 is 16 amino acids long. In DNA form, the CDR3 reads TGTGCCAGTAGTCTAACACCAACAGGGGGAGTGGAGACCCAGTACTTC. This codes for CASSLTPTGGVETQYF.

The CDR3: CASSEYVDSVSGELFF. CDR3 bases: TGTGCCAGCAGTGAATATGTGGACAGCGTGTCAGGGGAGCTGTTTTTT. The chain employs TRBV25-1 and TRBJ2-2; weak D call: TRBD1 (6 bases). CDR3 length: 16 amino acids. Per the germline V gene, CDR1 is MGHDK and CDR2 is SYGVNS. V lost 0 bases, J lost 8 bases, and 16 bases lay in between.

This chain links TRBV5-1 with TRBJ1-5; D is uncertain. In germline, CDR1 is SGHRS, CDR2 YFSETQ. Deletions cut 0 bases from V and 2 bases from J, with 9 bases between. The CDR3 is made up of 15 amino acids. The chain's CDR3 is CASSLAGAGNQPQHF. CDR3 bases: TGCGCCAGCAGCTTGGCCGGTGCGGGCAATCAGCCCCAGCATTTT.

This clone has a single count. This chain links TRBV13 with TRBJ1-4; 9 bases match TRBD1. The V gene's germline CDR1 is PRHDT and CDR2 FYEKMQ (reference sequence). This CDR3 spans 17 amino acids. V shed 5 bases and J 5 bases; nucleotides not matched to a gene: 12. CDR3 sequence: CASSRGGDRAVNEKLFF. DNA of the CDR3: TGTGCCAGCAGCCGAGGGGGGGACAGGGCCGTGAATGAAAAACTGTTTTTT.

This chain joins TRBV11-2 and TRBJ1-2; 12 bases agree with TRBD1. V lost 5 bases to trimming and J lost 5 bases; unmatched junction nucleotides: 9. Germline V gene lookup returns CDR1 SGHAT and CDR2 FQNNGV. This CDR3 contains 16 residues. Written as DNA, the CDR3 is TGTGCCAGCAGCCCACCGGGACAGGGGGCTGAGTATGGCTACACCTTC. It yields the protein CASSPPGQGAEYGYTF.

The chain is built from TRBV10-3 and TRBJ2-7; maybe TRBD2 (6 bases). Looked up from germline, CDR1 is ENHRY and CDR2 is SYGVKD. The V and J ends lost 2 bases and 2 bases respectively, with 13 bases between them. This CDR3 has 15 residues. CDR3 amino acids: CAISEHIGGAYEQYF. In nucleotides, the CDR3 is TGTGCCATCAGTGAGCATATAGGCGGGGCCTACGAGCAGTACTTC.

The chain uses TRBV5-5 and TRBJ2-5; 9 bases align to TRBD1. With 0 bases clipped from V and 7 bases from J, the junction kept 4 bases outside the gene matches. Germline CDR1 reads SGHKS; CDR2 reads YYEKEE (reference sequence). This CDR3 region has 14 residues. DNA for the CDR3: TGTGCCAGCAGCTTGGGGGGACAGGGCCTGACCCAGTACTTC. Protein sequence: CASSLGGQGLTQYF.

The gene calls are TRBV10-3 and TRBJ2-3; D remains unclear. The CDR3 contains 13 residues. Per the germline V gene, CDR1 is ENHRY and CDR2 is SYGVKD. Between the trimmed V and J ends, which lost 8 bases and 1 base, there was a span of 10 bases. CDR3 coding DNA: TGTGCCATCGAGGAACGAGGCACAGATACGCAGTATTTT. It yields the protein CAIEERGTDTQYF.

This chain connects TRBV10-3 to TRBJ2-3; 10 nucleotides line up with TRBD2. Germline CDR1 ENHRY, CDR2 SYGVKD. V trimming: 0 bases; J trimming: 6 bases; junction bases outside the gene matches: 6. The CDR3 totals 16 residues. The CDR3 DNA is TGTGCCATCAGTGAGTCCCCTAGCGGGAGCGGTGATACGCAGTATTTT. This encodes CAISESPSGSGDTQYF.

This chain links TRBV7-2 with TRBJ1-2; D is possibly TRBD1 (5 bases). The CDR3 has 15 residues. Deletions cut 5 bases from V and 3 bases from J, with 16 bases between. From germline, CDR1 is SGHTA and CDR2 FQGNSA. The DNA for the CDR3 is TGTGCCAGCAGCGTAAGGCGGGGGTCGGACTATGGCTACACCTTC. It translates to CASSVRRGSDYGYTF.

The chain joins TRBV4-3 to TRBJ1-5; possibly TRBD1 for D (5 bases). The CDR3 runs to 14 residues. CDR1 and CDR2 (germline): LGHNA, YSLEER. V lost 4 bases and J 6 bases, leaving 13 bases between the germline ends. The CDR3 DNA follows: TGCGCCAGCAGCCTGGGAGGGGCGGGTCAGCCCCAGCATTTT. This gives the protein CASSLGGAGQPQHF.

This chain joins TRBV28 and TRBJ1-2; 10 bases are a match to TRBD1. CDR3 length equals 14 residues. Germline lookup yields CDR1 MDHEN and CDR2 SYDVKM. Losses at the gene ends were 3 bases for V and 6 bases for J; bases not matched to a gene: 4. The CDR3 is CASSLDRGFNGYTF. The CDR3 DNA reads TGTGCCAGCAGTTTGGACAGGGGGTTTAATGGCTACACCTTC.

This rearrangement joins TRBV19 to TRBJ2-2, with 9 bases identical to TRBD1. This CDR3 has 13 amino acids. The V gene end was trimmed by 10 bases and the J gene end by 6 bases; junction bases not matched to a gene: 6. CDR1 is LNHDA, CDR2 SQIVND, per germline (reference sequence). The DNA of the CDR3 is TGTGCCACTGGGACAGGGATTTCCGGGGAGCTGTTTTTT. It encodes CATGTGISGELFF.

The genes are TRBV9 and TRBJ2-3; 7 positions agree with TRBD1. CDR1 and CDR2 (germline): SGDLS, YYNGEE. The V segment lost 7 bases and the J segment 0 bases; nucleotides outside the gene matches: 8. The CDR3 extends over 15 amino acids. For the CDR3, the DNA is TGTGCCAGCTCAGGGGGTGGCAGAAGCACAGATACGCAGTATTTT. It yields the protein CASSGGGRSTDTQYF.

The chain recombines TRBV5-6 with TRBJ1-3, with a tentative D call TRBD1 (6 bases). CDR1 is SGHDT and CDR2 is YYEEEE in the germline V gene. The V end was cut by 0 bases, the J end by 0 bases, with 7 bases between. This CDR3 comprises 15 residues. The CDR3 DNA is TGTGCCAGCAGCTTGGCCAGGGGCTCTGGAAACACCATATATTTT. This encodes CASSLARGSGNTIYF.